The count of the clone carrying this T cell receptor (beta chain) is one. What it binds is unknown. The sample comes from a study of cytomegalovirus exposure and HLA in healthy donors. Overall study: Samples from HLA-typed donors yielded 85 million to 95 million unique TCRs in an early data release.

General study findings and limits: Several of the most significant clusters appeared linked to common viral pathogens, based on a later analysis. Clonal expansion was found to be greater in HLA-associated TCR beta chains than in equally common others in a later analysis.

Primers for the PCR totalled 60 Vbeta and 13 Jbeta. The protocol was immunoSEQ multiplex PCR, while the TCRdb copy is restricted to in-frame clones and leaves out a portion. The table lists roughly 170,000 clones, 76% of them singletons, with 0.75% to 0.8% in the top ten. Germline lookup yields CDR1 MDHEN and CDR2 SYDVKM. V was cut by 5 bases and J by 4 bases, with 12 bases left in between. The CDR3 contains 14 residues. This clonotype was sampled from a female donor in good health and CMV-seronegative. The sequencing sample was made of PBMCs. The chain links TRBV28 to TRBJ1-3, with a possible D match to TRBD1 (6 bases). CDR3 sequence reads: CASSEGVGGNTIYF. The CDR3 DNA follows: TGTGCCAGCAGTGAGGGGGTAGGGGGAAACACCATATATTTT.